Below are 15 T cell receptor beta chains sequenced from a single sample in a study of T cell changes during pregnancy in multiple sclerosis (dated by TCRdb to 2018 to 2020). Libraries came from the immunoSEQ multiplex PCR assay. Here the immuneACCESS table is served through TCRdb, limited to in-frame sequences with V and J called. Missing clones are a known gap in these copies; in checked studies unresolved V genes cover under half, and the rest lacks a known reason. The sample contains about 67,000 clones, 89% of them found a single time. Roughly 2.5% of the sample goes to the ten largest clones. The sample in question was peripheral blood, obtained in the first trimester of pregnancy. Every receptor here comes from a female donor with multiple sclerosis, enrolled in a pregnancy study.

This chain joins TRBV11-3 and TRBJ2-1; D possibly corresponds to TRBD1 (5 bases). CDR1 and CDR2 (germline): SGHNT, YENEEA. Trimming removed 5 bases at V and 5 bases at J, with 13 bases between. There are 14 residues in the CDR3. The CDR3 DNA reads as TGTGCCAGCAGCCGGCCACCCAGGGACAATGAGCAGTTCTTC. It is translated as CASSRPPRDNEQFF.

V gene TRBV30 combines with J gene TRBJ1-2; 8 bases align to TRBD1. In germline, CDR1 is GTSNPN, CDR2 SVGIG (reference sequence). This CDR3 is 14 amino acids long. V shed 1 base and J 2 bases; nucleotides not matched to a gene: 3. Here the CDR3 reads CAWSAGGGNYGYTF. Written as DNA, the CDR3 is TGTGCCTGGAGTGCAGGGGGCGGGAACTATGGCTACACCTTC.

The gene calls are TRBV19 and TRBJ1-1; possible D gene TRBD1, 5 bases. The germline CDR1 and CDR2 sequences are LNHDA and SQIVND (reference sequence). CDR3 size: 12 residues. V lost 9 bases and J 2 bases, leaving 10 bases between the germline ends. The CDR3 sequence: CASLQVNTEAFF. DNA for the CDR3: TGTGCCAGCCTACAGGTAAACACTGAAGCTTTCTTT.

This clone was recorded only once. The CDR3 loop reads CATARTGGDADIQYF. Written as DNA, the CDR3 is TGTGCCACCGCCCGGACAGGGGGCGATGCAGACATTCAGTACTTC. The chain links TRBV19 to TRBJ2-4; 11 positions agree with TRBD1. Trimming removed 10 bases from V and 8 bases from J; junction bases left unmatched: 13. CDR1 is LNHDA and CDR2 is SQIVND in the germline V gene (reference sequence). The CDR3 loop spans 15 amino acids.

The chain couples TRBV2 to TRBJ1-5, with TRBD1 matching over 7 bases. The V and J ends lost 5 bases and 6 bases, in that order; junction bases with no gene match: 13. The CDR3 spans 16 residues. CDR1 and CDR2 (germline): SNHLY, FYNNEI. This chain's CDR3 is CASSNSYRGNGQPQHF. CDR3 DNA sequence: TGTGCCAGCAGTAACTCGTACAGGGGTAACGGTCAGCCCCAGCATTTT.

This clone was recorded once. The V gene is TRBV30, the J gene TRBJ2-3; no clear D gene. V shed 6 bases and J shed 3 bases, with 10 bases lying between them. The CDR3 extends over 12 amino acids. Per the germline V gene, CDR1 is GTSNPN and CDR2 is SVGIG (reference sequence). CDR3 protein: CACSRGTDTQYF. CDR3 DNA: TGTGCCTGTTCCCGAGGAACAGATACGCAGTATTTT.

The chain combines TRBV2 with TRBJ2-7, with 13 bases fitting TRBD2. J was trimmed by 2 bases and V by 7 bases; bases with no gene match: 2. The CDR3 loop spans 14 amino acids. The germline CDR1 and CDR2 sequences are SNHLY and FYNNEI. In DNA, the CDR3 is TGTGCCAGCATTGGGACTAGCGGGGCCTACGAGCAGTACTTC. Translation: CASIGTSGAYEQYF.

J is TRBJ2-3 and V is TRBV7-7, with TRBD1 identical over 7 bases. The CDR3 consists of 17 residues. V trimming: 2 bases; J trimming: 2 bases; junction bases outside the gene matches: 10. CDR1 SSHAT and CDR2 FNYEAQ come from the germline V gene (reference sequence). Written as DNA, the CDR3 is TGTGCCAGCAGCTTAAGGGTAGGTGGACAGGCCACAGATACGCAGTATTTT. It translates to CASSLRVGGQATDTQYF.

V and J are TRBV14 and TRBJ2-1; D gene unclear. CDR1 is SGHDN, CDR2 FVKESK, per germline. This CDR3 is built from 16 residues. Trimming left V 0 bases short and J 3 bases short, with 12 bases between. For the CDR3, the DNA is TGTGCCAGCAGCCAAGAATTCAGAGGTCACTACAATGAGCAGTTCTTC. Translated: CASSQEFRGHYNEQFF.

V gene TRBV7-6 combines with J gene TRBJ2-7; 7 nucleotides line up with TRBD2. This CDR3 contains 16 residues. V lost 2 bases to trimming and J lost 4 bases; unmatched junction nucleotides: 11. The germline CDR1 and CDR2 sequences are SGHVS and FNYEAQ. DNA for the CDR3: TGTGCCAGCAGCTTATTCGTTTCGGGGGGTAGGTACGAGCAGTACTTC. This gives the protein CASSLFVSGGRYEQYF.

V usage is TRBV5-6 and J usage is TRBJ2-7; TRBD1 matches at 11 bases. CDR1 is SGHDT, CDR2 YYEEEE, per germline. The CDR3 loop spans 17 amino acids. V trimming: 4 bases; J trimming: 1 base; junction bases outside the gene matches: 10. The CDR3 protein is CASSPGQGAHLSYEQYF. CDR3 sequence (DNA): TGTGCCAGCAGCCCAGGACAGGGGGCGCATCTATCCTACGAGCAGTACTTC.

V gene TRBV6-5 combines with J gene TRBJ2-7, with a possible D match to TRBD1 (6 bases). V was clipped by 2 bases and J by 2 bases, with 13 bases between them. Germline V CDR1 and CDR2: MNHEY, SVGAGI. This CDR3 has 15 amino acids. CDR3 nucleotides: TGTGCCAGCAGTTACGCCGGGACACCCACCTACGAGCAGTACTTC. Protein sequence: CASSYAGTPTYEQYF.

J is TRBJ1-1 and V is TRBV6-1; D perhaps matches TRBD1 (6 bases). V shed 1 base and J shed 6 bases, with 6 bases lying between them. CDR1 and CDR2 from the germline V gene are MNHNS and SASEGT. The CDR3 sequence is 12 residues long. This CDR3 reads CASSEGGPEAFF. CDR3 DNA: TGTGCCAGCAGTGAAGGGGGGCCTGAAGCTTTCTTT.

CDR3 in amino acids: CASSNRGGSYNEQFF. DNA for the CDR3: TGTGCCAGCAGTAATAGGGGTGGGTCCTACAATGAGCAGTTCTTC. The V call is TRBV6-1, the J call TRBJ2-1, with D possibly TRBD1 on 5 matching bases. The V end was cut by 5 bases, the J end by 1 base, with 12 bases between. The CDR3 sequence is 15 residues long. CDR1 and CDR2 from the germline V gene are MNHNS and SASEGT.

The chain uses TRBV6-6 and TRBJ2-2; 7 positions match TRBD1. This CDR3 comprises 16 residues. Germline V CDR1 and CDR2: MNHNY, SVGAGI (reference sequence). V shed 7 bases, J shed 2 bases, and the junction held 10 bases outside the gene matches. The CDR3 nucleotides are TGTGCCAGCACCACCTCCGGGACAGCCAACACCGGGGAGCTGTTTTTT. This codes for CASTTSGTANTGELFF.